The present entry profiles one T cell receptor (beta chain) with its context. Its antigen is undetermined. TCRbeta library preparation incorporated unique molecular identifiers. TCRdb reprocessed the PCR reads via MiXCR and lists one record per CDR3 protein. The sample has 600,000 or so distinct CDR3 sequences, roughly 23% seen once. This entry belongs to a study of T-cell reconstitution after alpha-beta-depleted transplantation in children. Points from the study as a whole: Among T cells one year after transplant, newly produced cells accounted for most counts and diversity. The high TCRbeta diversity at day 60 in some patients came from surviving recipient T cells and thymic progenitors. At around two months after transplant, the alpha-beta T cells were reportedly derived from several hundred expanded clones that came from non-depleted graft cells.

Germline V CDR1 and CDR2: MNHEY, SVGEGT. This CDR3 region has 14 residues. The ends were cut back, 6 bases at V and 7 bases at J, with 16 bases in the middle. The V and J genes are TRBV6-2 or TRBV6-3 and TRBJ2-1; tentatively, D is TRBD2 (7 bases). Sequences were derived from PBMCs, mostly from graft donor cells, sampled 360 days after TCRalphabeta/CD19-depleted stem cell transplant. This receptor was obtained from a boy under two years old who had a stem cell transplant for acute myeloid leukemia, so the T cells may come from the graft donor. This CDR3 reads CASSPGGTMNEQFF. CDR3 in DNA: TGTGCCAGCAGCCCCGGGGGGACAATGAATGAGCAGTTCTTC.